Sequencing of this T cell receptor (beta chain) was carried out in a study of molecular identifiers for immune sequencing clone quantification. The overall study: Across replicate runs, RNA obtained from about 21,000 or 97,000 naive CD8 cells was divided into five, with four undergoing sequencing.

A CD8+CD4-CCR7+CD45RA+ gate was used to sort naive CD8 T cells. TCR libraries were built in bulk with a published protocol and specific TCR primers. TCRdb reprocessed the PCR reads via MiXCR and lists one record per CDR3 protein. This table holds some 680,000 distinct CDR3 sequences, about 25% found once. The CDR3 spans 15 residues. Trimming removed 6 bases from V and 3 bases from J, with 18 bases in between. Sequencing was done on a sample of naive CD8+ T cells from blood, with Jurkat cell RNA spiked in. Specified subset: FACS-sorted CD8+CD4-CCR7+CD45RA+ naive T cells. This TCR was sampled from a human donor in good health. Some libraries in this study had Jurkat cell RNA spiked in. The chain is built from TRBV12-3 or TRBV12-4 and TRBJ2-7; no clear D. CDR3 region: CASSGWPRSVYEQYF. The CDR3 nucleotides are TGTGCCAGCAGCGGCTGGCCAAGGTCTGTCTACGAGCAGTACTTC.